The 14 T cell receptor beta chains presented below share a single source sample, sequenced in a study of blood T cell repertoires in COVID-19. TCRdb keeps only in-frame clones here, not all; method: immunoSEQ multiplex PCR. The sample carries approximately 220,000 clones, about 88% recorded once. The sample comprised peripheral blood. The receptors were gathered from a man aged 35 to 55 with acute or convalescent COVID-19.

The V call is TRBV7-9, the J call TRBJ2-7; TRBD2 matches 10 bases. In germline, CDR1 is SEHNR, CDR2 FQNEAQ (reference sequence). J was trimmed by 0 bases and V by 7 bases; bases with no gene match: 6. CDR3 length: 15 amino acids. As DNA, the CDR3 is TGTGCCAGCACCGGGGCTAGCGGGGGCTCCTACGAGCAGTACTTC. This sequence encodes CASTGASGGSYEQYF.

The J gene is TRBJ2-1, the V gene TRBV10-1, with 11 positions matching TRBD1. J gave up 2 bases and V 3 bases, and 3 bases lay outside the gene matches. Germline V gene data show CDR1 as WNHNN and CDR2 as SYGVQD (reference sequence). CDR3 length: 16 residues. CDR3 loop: CASSDTGQGAYNEQFF. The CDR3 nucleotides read TGCGCCAGCAGTGATACGGGACAGGGGGCCTACAATGAGCAGTTCTTC.

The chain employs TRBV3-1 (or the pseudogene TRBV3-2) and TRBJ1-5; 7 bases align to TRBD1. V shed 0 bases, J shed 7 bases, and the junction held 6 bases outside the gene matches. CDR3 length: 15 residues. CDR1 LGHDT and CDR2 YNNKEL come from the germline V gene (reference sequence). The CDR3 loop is CASSQDSAGGQPQHF. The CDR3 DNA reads TGTGCCAGCAGCCAAGATTCGGCAGGGGGGCAGCCCCAGCATTTT.

CDR3 DNA sequence: TGTGCCAGCACCGAGACAGGGGACTACGAGCAGTACTTC. Its translation is CASTETGDYEQYF. This chain connects TRBV12-3 or TRBV12-4 to TRBJ2-7; TRBD1 agrees at 8 bases. V trimming: 7 bases; J trimming: 3 bases; junction bases outside the gene matches: 5. The CDR3 loop spans 13 amino acids.

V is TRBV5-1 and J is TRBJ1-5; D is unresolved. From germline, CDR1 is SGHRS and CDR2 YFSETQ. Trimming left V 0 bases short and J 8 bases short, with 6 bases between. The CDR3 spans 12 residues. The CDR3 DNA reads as TGCGCCAGCAGCTTGGACAGAGAGCCCCAGCATTTT. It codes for CASSLDREPQHF. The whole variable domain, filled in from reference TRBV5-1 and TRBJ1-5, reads KAGVTQTPRYLIKTRGQQVTLSCSPISGHRSVSWYQQTPGQGLQFLFEYFSETQRNKGNFPGRFSGRQFSNSRSEMNVSTLELGDSALYLCASSLDREPQHFGDGTRLSIL.

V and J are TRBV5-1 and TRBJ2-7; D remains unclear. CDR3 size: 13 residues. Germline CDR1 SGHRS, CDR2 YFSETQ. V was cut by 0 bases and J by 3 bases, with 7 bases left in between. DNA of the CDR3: TGCGCCAGCAGCTTGGTTGGAGACTACGAGCAGTACTTC. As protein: CASSLVGDYEQYF.

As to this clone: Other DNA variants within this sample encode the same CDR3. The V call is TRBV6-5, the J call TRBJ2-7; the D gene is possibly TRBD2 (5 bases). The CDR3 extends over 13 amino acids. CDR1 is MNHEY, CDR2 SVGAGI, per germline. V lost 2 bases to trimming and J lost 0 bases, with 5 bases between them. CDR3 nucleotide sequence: TGTGCCAGCAGTTACCGGGACTCCTACGAGCAGTACTTC. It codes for CASSYRDSYEQYF.

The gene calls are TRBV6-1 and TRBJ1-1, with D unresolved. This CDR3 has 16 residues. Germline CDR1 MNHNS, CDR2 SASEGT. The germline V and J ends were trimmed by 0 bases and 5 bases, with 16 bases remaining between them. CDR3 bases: TGTGCCAGCAGTGAAGCGACCCCGGGGTCGAGGACTGAAGCTTTCTTT. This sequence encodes CASSEATPGSRTEAFF.

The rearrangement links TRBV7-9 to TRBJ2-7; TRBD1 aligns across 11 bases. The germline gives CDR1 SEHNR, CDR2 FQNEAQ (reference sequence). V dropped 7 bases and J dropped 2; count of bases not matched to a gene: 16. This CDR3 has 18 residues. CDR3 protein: CASNSFPEPGQGAYEQYF. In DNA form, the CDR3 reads TGTGCCAGCAACTCCTTTCCAGAACCGGGACAGGGGGCCTACGAGCAGTACTTC.

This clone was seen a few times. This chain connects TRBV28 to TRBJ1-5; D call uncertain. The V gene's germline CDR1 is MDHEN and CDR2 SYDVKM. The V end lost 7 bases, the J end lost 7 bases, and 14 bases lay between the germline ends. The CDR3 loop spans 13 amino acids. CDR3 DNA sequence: TGTGCCAGCACCCCTACCCTAGGCCAGCCCCAGCATTTT. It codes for CASTPTLGQPQHF. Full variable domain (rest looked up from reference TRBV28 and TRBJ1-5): DVKVTQSSRYLVKRTGEKVFLECVQDMDHENMFWYRQDPGLGLRLIYFSYDVKMKEKGDIPEGYSVSREKKERFSLILESASTNQTSMYLCASTPTLGQPQHFGDGTRLSIL.

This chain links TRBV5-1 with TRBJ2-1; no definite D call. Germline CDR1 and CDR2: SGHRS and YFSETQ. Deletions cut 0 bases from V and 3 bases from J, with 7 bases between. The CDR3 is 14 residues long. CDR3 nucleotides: TGCGCCAGCAGCTTGGCCGCAGTCTACAATGAGCAGTTCTTC. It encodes CASSLAAVYNEQFF. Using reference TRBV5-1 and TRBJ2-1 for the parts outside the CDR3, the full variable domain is KAGVTQTPRYLIKTRGQQVTLSCSPISGHRSVSWYQQTPGQGLQFLFEYFSETQRNKGNFPGRFSGRQFSNSRSEMNVSTLELGDSALYLCASSLAAVYNEQFFGPGTRLTVL.

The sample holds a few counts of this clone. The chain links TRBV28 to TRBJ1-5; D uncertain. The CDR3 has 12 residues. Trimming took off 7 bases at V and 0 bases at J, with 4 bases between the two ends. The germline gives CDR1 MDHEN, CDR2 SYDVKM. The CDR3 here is CASKHSNQPQHF. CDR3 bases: TGTGCCAGCAAGCATAGCAATCAGCCCCAGCATTTT.

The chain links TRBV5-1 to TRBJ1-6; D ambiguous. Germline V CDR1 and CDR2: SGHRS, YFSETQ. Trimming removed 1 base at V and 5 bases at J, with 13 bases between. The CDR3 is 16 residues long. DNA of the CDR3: TGCGCCAGCAGCTTGCAACCCTGGCAGGATAATTCACCCCTCCACTTT. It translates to CASSLQPWQDNSPLHF.

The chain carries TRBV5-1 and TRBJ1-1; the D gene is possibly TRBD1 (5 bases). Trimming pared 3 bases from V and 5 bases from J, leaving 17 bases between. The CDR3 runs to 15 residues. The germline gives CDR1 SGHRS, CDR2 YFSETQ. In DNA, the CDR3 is TGCGCCAGCAGCTCTATGGGAGCCGGGGGAACTGAAGCTTTCTTT. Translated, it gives CASSSMGAGGTEAFF.